These T cell receptor beta chains were read from a single sample in a study of T cell repertoires in cytomegalovirus infection. One entry per CDR3 protein, called by TCRdb with MiXCR from the reads. The table includes more than 400,000 distinct CDR3 sequences, 26% detected once. The sequenced material came from PBMCs. The source of these receptors is a human donor in good health (CMV status not recorded). Some clones in this sample may be carry-over from other donors' samples. Each CDR3 is given with its conserved first and last residue. Fields, in order: clone size, D gene, V gene, J gene, CDR3 DNA, CDR3 protein. D genes are given only for firm matches. Clone size is stated in some rows and not others, as once, few, many or a class when expanded.

abundance: .
d_gene: TRBD1
v_gene: TRBV6-1
j_gene: TRBJ2-3
CDR3nt: TGTGCCAGCAGACCTTTTAAAACAGGGGGCCGCACAGATACGCAGTATTTT
CDR3aa: CASRPFKTGGRTDTQYF

abundance: few
d_gene: TRBD1
v_gene: TRBV10-3
j_gene: TRBJ2-2
CDR3nt: TGTGCCATCCGACAGGGGAACACCGGGGAGCTGTTTTTT
CDR3aa: CAIRQGNTGELFF

abundance: many
d_gene: TRBD2
v_gene: TRBV7-2
j_gene: TRBJ2-1
CDR3nt: TGTGCCAGCAGCAAGGTAGCTAGCGGACCTAATGAGCAGTTCTTC
CDR3aa: CASSKVASGPNEQFF

abundance: .
d_gene: .
v_gene: TRBV11-1
j_gene: TRBJ2-5
CDR3nt: TGTGCCAGCAGCTTAGGTATAAGGTCATTTGTGAGTCAAGAGACCCAGTACTTC
CDR3aa: CASSLGIRSFVSQETQYF

abundance: .
d_gene: TRBD1
v_gene: TRBV9
j_gene: TRBJ1-2
CDR3nt: TGTGCCAGCAACCTAAGGGGGCAGGGCTATGGCTACACCTTC
CDR3aa: CASNLRGQGYGYTF

abundance: .
d_gene: .
v_gene: TRBV24-1
j_gene: TRBJ2-5
CDR3nt: TGTGCCACCAGTGATCGGAACCAAGAGACCCAGTACTTC
CDR3aa: CATSDRNQETQYF

abundance: .
d_gene: .
v_gene: TRBV11-3
j_gene: TRBJ2-1
CDR3nt: TGTGCCAGCAGCGCCTTGACAGTTCAATCAATCAATGAGCAGTTCTTC
CDR3aa: CASSALTVQSINEQFF

abundance: few
d_gene: .
v_gene: TRBV15
j_gene: TRBJ2-3
CDR3nt: TGTGCCACCAGCACTGGACTGAGCACAGATACGCAGTATTTT
CDR3aa: CATSTGLSTDTQYF

abundance: many
d_gene: .
v_gene: TRBV7-2
j_gene: TRBJ1-3
CDR3nt: TGTGCCAGCAGCTTAGCGCAGGGTACGAACACCATATATTTT
CDR3aa: CASSLAQGTNTIYF

abundance: .
d_gene: .
v_gene: TRBV24-1
j_gene: TRBJ1-1
CDR3nt: TGTGCCACCAGTGATTGGGGGATCACTGAAGCTTTCTTT
CDR3aa: CATSDWGITEAFF

abundance: few
d_gene: .
v_gene: TRBV2
j_gene: TRBJ1-6
CDR3nt: TGTGCCAGCATGTCAGGGGTGGGATCACCCCTCCACTTT
CDR3aa: CASMSGVGSPLHF

abundance: few
d_gene: TRBD2
v_gene: TRBV19
j_gene: TRBJ2-5
CDR3nt: TGTGCCAGTAGTGGACTAGCGGAGCGGCAAGAGACCCAGTACTTC
CDR3aa: CASSGLAERQETQYF

abundance: few
d_gene: .
v_gene: TRBV15
j_gene: TRBJ2-1
CDR3nt: TGTGCCACCAGCAGAGAGGGGTCAGGCTCGAGCTCCTACAATGAGCAGTTCTTC
CDR3aa: CATSREGSGSSSYNEQFF

abundance: few
d_gene: .
v_gene: TRBV11-3
j_gene: TRBJ2-3
CDR3nt: TGTGCCAGCAGCTTGTCATCCGGTACGCAGTATTTT
CDR3aa: CASSLSSGTQYF

abundance: many
d_gene: .
v_gene: TRBV7-2
j_gene: TRBJ2-6
CDR3nt: TGTGCCAGCAACCGCCAGGGTGCTGGGGCCAACGTCCTGACTTTC
CDR3aa: CASNRQGAGANVLTF

abundance: few
d_gene: .
v_gene: TRBV5-6
j_gene: TRBJ2-5
CDR3nt: TGTGCCAGCAGCCCCCGGGGAGGTCGTATTGCCCAGTACTTC
CDR3aa: CASSPRGGRIAQYF

abundance: .
d_gene: TRBD1
v_gene: TRBV27
j_gene: TRBJ2-1
CDR3nt: TGTGCCAGCAGACGAGACAGGGGGCCACCCTACAATGAGCAGTTCTTC
CDR3aa: CASRRDRGPPYNEQFF

abundance: .
d_gene: .
v_gene: TRBV7-9
j_gene: TRBJ1-1
CDR3nt: TGTGCCAGCAGCTTAGATGAGGGGATTCCGTCCTTT
CDR3aa: CASSLDEGIPSF

abundance: .
d_gene: .
v_gene: TRBV25-1
j_gene: TRBJ1-6
CDR3nt: TGTGCCAGCAGCGCCTCAAGAGGGGGACTCTATAATTCACCCCTCCACTTT
CDR3aa: CASSASRGGLYNSPLHF

abundance: .
d_gene: TRBD1
v_gene: TRBV7-2
j_gene: TRBJ1-2
CDR3nt: TGTGCCAGCAGCCCAGAATTCGGGACAGGGGGCTATGGCTACACCTTC
CDR3aa: CASSPEFGTGGYGYTF

abundance: .
d_gene: .
v_gene: TRBV5-4
j_gene: TRBJ1-2
CDR3nt: TGTGCCAGCAGCTCGAGAGTCGCTAACTATGGCTACACCTTC
CDR3aa: CASSSRVANYGYTF

abundance: .
d_gene: TRBD2
v_gene: TRBV2
j_gene: TRBJ2-3
CDR3nt: TGTGCCAGCAGTTCCGGACTAGCGGGAAGAGATACGCAGTATTTT
CDR3aa: CASSSGLAGRDTQYF

abundance: many
d_gene: TRBD2
v_gene: TRBV7-8
j_gene: TRBJ2-3
CDR3nt: TGTGCCAGCAGCTTAGGGGCTAGCGGAGCGGATACGCAGTATTTT
CDR3aa: CASSLGASGADTQYF

abundance: few
d_gene: .
v_gene: TRBV4-1
j_gene: TRBJ1-3
CDR3nt: TGCGCCAGCAGCCAAGATTTAGGGTTTGGAAACACCATATATTTT
CDR3aa: CASSQDLGFGNTIYF

abundance: .
d_gene: .
v_gene: TRBV5-6
j_gene: TRBJ2-1
CDR3nt: TGTGCCAGCAGCGGCTATTCGGGGAGGTTCTACAATGAGCAGTTCTTC
CDR3aa: CASSGYSGRFYNEQFF

abundance: few
d_gene: .
v_gene: TRBV7-2
j_gene: TRBJ2-5
CDR3nt: TGTGCCAGCAGCATTAGGGGTCAAGAGACCCAGTACTTC
CDR3aa: CASSIRGQETQYF

abundance: .
d_gene: .
v_gene: TRBV2
j_gene: TRBJ1-5
CDR3nt: TGTGCCAGCAGTTCCCCAGGGGTAGGTCGTCAGCCCCAGCATTTT
CDR3aa: CASSSPGVGRQPQHF

abundance: few
d_gene: TRBD1
v_gene: TRBV6-2/TRBV6-3
j_gene: TRBJ1-5
CDR3nt: TGTGCCAGCAGGACCTCAGGGGGATTCGGCCAGCCCCAGCATTTT
CDR3aa: CASRTSGGFGQPQHF

abundance: few
d_gene: TRBD2
v_gene: TRBV20-1
j_gene: TRBJ2-1
CDR3nt: TGCAGTGCTAGAGATAAGTTCACTAGCGGGTATACCTACAATGAGCAGTTCTTC
CDR3aa: CSARDKFTSGYTYNEQFF

abundance: .
d_gene: .
v_gene: TRBV19
j_gene: TRBJ1-4
CDR3nt: TGTGCCAGTAACGATAGCCCGGGAGAAAAACTGTTTTTT
CDR3aa: CASNDSPGEKLFF

abundance: once
d_gene: .
v_gene: TRBV20-1
j_gene: TRBJ2-1
CDR3nt: TGCAGTGCTTTAACTAGCATCAATGAGCAGTTCTTC
CDR3aa: CSALTSINEQFF

abundance: .
d_gene: .
v_gene: TRBV2
j_gene: TRBJ1-5
CDR3nt: TGTGCCAGCAGTGAGATCAACTCCGATCAGCCCCAGCATTTT
CDR3aa: CASSEINSDQPQHF

abundance: .
d_gene: .
v_gene: TRBV27
j_gene: TRBJ2-1
CDR3nt: TGTGCCAGCAGTCGGGCAGGGACCTCTACAAATGAGCAGTTCTTC
CDR3aa: CASSRAGTSTNEQFF

abundance: many
d_gene: .
v_gene: TRBV7-2
j_gene: TRBJ1-2
CDR3nt: TGTGCCAGCAGCTTAGAGCGGACTACCTATGGCTACACCTTC
CDR3aa: CASSLERTTYGYTF

abundance: .
d_gene: TRBD2
v_gene: TRBV20-1
j_gene: TRBJ2-5
CDR3nt: TGCAGTGCTAGTCCAGCGGGAGGGCTGGAGACCCAGTACTTC
CDR3aa: CSASPAGGLETQYF

abundance: .
d_gene: .
v_gene: TRBV28
j_gene: TRBJ1-6
CDR3nt: TGTGCCAGCAGTCGGGACCGACTCGCCTCACCCCTCCACTTT
CDR3aa: CASSRDRLASPLHF

abundance: few
d_gene: TRBD2
v_gene: TRBV6-2/TRBV6-3
j_gene: TRBJ2-1
CDR3nt: TGTGCCAGCAGTCAAATGTCCGGACTAGCGGGAACGTACAATGAGCAGTTCTTC
CDR3aa: CASSQMSGLAGTYNEQFF

abundance: many
d_gene: .
v_gene: TRBV7-2
j_gene: TRBJ2-5
CDR3nt: TGTGCCAGCAGCTTAGCTGGGCAGGGGTTGGGAGAGACCCAGTACTTC
CDR3aa: CASSLAGQGLGETQYF

abundance: .
d_gene: TRBD1
v_gene: TRBV7-9
j_gene: TRBJ1-1
CDR3nt: TGTGCCAGCAGACTACAGGGGCCTGGGGACACTGAAGCTTTCTTT
CDR3aa: CASRLQGPGDTEAFF